Listed here is a single T cell receptor beta chain. What it recognizes is unknown. With a J-beta primer mix and a sample-barcoded 5' primer, a second PCR ran about 7 to 12 cycles. TCRdb re-called the 5' RACE reads through MiXCR, storing one row per CDR3 protein. The repertoire holds just over 1 million distinct CDR3 sequences, with 40% to 50% as singletons. This sample is part of a study of blood T cells in healthy people across ages. Total RNA, at least 5 micrograms per sample, was extracted from PBMCs. Germline V gene data show CDR1 as MNHEY and CDR2 as SVGEGT. The CDR3 has 16 residues. Trimming stripped 2 bases from V and 3 bases from J, with 15 bases between. General observations from the study: The recorded TCR beta diversity per million T cells decreased in a roughly linear manner with age. Fewer expanded clones and more diversity marked long-lived versus aged donors.

The rearrangement joins TRBV6-2 or TRBV6-3 to TRBJ2-3, with D possibly matching TRBD1 (6 bases). The sequencing input was blood. This clonotype originated in a woman aged 55 to 70 in good health. DNA for the CDR3: TGTGCCAGCAGTTACATCACCGGGACAACGACAGATACGCAGTATTTT. It encodes CASSYITGTTTDTQYF.